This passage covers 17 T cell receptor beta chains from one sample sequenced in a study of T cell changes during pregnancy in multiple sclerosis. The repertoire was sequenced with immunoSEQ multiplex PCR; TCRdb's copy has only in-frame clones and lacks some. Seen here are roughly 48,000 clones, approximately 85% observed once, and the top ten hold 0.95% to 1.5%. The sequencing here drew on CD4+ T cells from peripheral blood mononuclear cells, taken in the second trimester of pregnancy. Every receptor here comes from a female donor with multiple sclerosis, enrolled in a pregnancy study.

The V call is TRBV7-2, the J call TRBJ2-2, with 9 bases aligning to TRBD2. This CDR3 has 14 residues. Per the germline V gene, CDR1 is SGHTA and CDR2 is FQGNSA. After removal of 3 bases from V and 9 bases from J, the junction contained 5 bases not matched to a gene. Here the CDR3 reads CASSFLAGERELFF. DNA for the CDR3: TGTGCCAGCAGCTTTTTAGCGGGAGAACGGGAGCTGTTTTTT.

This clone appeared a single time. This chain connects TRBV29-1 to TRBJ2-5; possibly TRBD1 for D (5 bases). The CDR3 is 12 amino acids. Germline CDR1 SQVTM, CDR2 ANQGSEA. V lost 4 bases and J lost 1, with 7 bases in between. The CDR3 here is CSVGQPQETQYF. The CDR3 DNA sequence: TGCAGCGTTGGACAGCCCCAAGAGACCCAGTACTTC. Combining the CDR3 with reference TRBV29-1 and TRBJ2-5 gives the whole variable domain SAVISQKPSRDICQRGTSLTIQCQVDSQVTMMFWYRQQPGQSLTLIATANQGSEATYESGFVIDKFPISRPNLTFSTLTVSNMSPEDSSIYLCSVGQPQETQYFGPGTRLLVL.

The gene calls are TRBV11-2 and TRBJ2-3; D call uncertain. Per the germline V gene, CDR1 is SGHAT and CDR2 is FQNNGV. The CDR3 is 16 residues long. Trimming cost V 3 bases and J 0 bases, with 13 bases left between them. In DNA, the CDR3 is TGTGCCAGCAGCTTCGGTAGTGAATTTAGCACAGATACGCAGTATTTT. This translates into CASSFGSEFSTDTQYF.

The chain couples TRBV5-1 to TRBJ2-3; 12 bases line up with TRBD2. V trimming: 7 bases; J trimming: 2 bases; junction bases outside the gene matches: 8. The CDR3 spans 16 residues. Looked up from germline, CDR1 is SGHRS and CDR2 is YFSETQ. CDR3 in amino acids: CASCDGLAGFTDTQYF. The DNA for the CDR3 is TGCGCCAGCTGCGACGGACTAGCGGGATTCACAGATACGCAGTATTTT.

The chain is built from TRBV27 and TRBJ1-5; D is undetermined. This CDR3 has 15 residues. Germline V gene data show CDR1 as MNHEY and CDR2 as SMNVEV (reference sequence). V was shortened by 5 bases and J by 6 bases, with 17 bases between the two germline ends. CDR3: CASSTLRERGQPQHF. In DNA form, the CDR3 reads TGTGCCAGCAGTACACTCCGGGAGCGGGGTCAGCCCCAGCATTTT.

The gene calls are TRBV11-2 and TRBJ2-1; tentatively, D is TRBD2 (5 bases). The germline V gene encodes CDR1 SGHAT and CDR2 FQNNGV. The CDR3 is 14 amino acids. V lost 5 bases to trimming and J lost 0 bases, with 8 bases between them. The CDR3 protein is CASSAGVSYNEQFF. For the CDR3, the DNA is TGTGCCAGCAGCGCCGGGGTCTCCTACAATGAGCAGTTCTTC.

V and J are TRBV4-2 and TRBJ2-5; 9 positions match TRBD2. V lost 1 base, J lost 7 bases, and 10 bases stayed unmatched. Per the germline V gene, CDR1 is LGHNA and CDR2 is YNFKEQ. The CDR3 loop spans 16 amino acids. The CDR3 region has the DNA TGTGCCAGCAGCCAAGTGGCTAGCGGGACTGGGGGGACCCAGTACTTC. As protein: CASSQVASGTGGTQYF.

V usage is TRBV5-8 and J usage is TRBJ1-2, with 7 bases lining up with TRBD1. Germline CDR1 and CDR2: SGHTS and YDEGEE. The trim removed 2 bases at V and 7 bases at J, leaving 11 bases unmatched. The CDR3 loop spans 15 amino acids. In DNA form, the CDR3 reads TGTGCCAGCAGCTTAAAGGGGGCCAGGGGTAGTGGCTACACCTTC. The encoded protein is CASSLKGARGSGYTF.

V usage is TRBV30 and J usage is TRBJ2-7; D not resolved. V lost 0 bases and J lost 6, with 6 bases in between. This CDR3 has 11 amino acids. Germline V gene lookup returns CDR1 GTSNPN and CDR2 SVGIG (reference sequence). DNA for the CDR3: TGTGCCTGGAGTGTACTCGGCGAGCAGTACTTC. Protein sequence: CAWSVLGEQYF.

Written as DNA, the CDR3 is TGCGCCAGCAGCCTTCAAGATGCGAAGGGGAATGAGCAGTTCTTC. Its translation: CASSLQDAKGNEQFF. The chain combines TRBV4-1 with TRBJ2-1; TRBD1 is a possible D gene (5 bases). Germline CDR1 is MGHRA and CDR2 is YSYEKL. V was clipped by 4 bases and J by 7 bases, with 17 bases between them. The CDR3 has 15 residues.

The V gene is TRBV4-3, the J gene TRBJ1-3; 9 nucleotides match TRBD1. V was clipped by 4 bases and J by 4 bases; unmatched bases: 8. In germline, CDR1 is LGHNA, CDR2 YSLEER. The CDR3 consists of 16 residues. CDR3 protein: CASSLEGTGKGNTIYF. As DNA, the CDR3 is TGCGCCAGCAGCCTTGAAGGGACAGGGAAAGGAAACACCATATATTTT.

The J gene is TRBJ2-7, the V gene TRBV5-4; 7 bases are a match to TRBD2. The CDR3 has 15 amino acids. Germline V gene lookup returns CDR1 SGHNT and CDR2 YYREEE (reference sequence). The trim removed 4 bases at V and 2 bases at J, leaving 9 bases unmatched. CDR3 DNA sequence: TGTGCCAGCAGCCCTGGGGGGGATACCCCCTACGAGCAGTACTTC. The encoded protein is CASSPGGDTPYEQYF.

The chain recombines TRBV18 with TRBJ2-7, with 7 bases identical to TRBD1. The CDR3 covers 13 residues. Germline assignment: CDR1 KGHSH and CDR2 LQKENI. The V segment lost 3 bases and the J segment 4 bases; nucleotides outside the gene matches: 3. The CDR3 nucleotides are TGTGCCAGCTCACCGGGACAGCAATACGAGCAGTACTTC. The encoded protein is CASSPGQQYEQYF. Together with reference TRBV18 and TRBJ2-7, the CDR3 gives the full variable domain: NAGVMQNPRHLVRRRGQEARLRCSPMKGHSHVYWYRQLPEEGLKFMVYLQKENIIDESGMPKERFSAEFPKEGPSILRIQQVVRGDSAAYFCASSPGQQYEQYFGPGTRLTVT.

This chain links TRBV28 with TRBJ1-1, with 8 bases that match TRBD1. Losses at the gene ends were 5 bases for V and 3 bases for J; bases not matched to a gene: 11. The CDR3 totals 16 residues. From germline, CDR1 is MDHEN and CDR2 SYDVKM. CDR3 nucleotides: TGTGCCAGCAGTCGGTCTCCACAGGGGGGAGACACTGAAGCTTTCTTT. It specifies CASSRSPQGGDTEAFF.

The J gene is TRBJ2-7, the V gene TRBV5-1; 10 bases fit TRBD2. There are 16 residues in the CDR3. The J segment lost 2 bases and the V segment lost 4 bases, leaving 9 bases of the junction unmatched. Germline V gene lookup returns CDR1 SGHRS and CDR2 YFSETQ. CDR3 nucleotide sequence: TGCGCCAGCAGCCTGGGGGACAGCGGGAGGGCCTACGAGCAGTACTTC. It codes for CASSLGDSGRAYEQYF.

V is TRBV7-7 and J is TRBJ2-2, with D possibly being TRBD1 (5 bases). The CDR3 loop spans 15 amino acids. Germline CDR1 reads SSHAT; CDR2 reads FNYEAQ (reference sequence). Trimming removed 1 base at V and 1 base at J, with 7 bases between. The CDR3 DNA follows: TGTGCCAGCAGCTTAGGCAGGGAGAACACCGGGGAGCTGTTTTTT. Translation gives CASSLGRENTGELFF.

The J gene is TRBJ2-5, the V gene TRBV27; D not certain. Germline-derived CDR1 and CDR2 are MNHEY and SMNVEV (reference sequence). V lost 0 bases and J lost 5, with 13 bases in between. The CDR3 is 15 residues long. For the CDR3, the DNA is TGTGCCAGCAGTTTATCGTTGCTAGGTTTGGAGACCCAGTACTTC. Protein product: CASSLSLLGLETQYF.